This T cell receptor (beta chain) was found in a study of cytomegalovirus exposure and HLA in healthy donors. Study-wide results and caveats: It was reported that the classifier diagnosed cytomegalovirus status with high specificity and sensitivity in both the original and validation cohorts.

This clone was picked up a small number of times. Its target is not known. The V gene end was trimmed by 6 bases and the J gene end by 8 bases; junction bases not matched to a gene: 9. This CDR3 spans 13 amino acids. In germline, CDR1 is MDHEN, CDR2 SYDVKM. A multiplex PCR was run with 60 Vbeta primers and 13 Jbeta primers. Here immunoSEQ multiplex PCR was the method, and the copy in TCRdb shows in-frame clones only, minus some. The sample contains 150,000 to 200,000 clones, almost 80% of which appear only once. Source material: PBMCs. The chain employs TRBV28 and TRBJ1-2; 7 bases line up with TRBD1. This clonotype was obtained from a male donor in good health and CMV-seronegative. CDR3 DNA: TGTGCCAGCAGGGGGTTGACAGGGCCCGGCTACACCTTC. The encoded protein is CASRGLTGPGYTF.